One and the same sample provided the 27 T cell receptor beta chains below, sequenced in a study of radiotherapy plus CTLA-4 blockade in lung cancer. This table comes from immunoSEQ multiplex PCR, and its TCRdb copy is limited to in-frame clones, with some not included. The sample has tens of thousands of clones, more than 60% seen once; the top ten hold more than 3.5%. Sequencing was performed on peripheral blood, taken from a patient treated with radiotherapy plus ipilimumab. Every receptor here comes from a human donor with non-small cell lung cancer who had a partial response to radiotherapy plus ipilimumab. Some clones in this sample may be carry-over from other donors' samples.

V usage is TRBV4-3 and J usage is TRBJ1-2; 7 bases agree with TRBD1. V gave up 1 base and J gave up 5 bases; unmatched junction bases: 7. The CDR3 is made up of 15 amino acids. Germline V gives CDR1 LGHNA, CDR2 YSLEER. The CDR3 nucleotides are TGCGCCAGCAGCCAAGCGGGACAGTCGCCTTATGGCTACACCTTC. Translated: CASSQAGQSPYGYTF.

The CDR3 loop reads CASSLDAGVSYEQYF. The CDR3 bases are TGTGCCAGCAGCTTAGATGCGGGGGTCTCCTACGAGCAGTACTTC. The rearrangement joins TRBV7-2 to TRBJ2-7, with TRBD2 matching over 7 bases. Trimming cost V 1 base and J 0 bases; bases outside gene matches: 3. This CDR3 comprises 15 residues. Germline V gives CDR1 SGHTA, CDR2 FQGNSA.

The CDR3 bases are TGTGCCAGTAGTTTAGCGGGAGACAATGAGCAGTTCTTC. As protein: CASSLAGDNEQFF. This rearrangement joins TRBV19 to TRBJ2-1; 9 bases fit TRBD2. Germline CDR1 and CDR2: LNHDA and SQIVND (reference sequence). After removal of 5 bases from V and 5 bases from J, the junction contained 1 base not matched to a gene. The CDR3 runs 13 residues.

The genes are TRBV4-2 and TRBJ1-6; TRBD1 is a possible D gene (5 bases). The V gene lost 0 bases and the J gene lost 13 bases, with 19 bases spanning the gap. This CDR3 comprises 16 residues. CDR1 and CDR2 (germline): LGHNA, YNFKEQ. For the CDR3, the DNA is TGTGCCAGCAGCCAAGATCGAGTGCCCACATCAGGGCCCCTCCACTTT. This gives the protein CASSQDRVPTSGPLHF.

A note on this clone: Within the sample, other DNA sequences also encode this same CDR3. The V call is TRBV6-5, the J call TRBJ1-6; 10 bases align to TRBD1. The CDR3 has 16 residues. CDR1 is MNHEY and CDR2 is SVGAGI in the germline V gene. J lost 4 bases, V lost 4 bases, and 4 bases had no gene match. CDR3 sequence: CASSLGQGGYNSPLHF. The CDR3 coding sequence is TGTGCCAGCAGTTTAGGACAGGGGGGATATAATTCACCCCTCCACTTT.

This clone was detected once. The J gene is TRBJ2-1, the V gene TRBV5-8, with a possible D match to TRBD2 (5 bases). Trimming stripped 0 bases from V and 4 bases from J, with 11 bases between. The CDR3 covers 15 residues. Germline CDR1 is SGHTS and CDR2 is YDEGEE. The DNA of the CDR3 is TGTGCCAGCAGCTTGGGGATAGCGCGATACAATGAGCAGTTCTTC. This gives the protein CASSLGIARYNEQFF.

This clone was counted once. V gene TRBV9 combines with J gene TRBJ2-3, with D uncertain. Trimming removed 3 bases from V and 0 bases from J, with 5 bases in between. The CDR3 is 13 amino acids. Germline CDR1 SGDLS, CDR2 YYNGEE. CDR3 nucleotide sequence: TGTGCCAGCAGCGCCCAAAGCACAGATACGCAGTATTTT. Protein: CASSAQSTDTQYF.

Comments on this clone: This is likely a read error, given that the CDR3 carries no conserved phenylalanine or tryptophan at its end. The DNA is left out, because the CDR3 cannot be placed on it with certainty; the CDR3 is given as TCRdb lists it. This chain joins TRBV5-1 and TRBJ2-7; the D call in the table, TRBD2, was not verified against the DNA. Germline assignment: CDR1 SGHRS and CDR2 YFSETQ. The CDR3 is 15 residues long, ends included. The CDR3 protein is CASNPAGAAQGEQCL.

The V gene is TRBV4-1, the J gene TRBJ2-5; 7 nucleotides agree with TRBD1. CDR1 is MGHRA, CDR2 YSYEKL, per germline. Unmatched junction bases numbered 10, after V lost 4 bases and J lost 2 bases. CDR3 length equals 16 residues. CDR3 residues: CASSLRQGRPQETQYF. The CDR3 DNA sequence: TGCGCCAGCAGCCTCCGACAGGGCAGGCCACAAGAGACCCAGTACTTC.

The chain employs TRBV7-9 and TRBJ2-3, with TRBD2 as a possible D gene (5 bases). CDR1 is SEHNR and CDR2 is FQNEAQ in the germline V gene (reference sequence). V was clipped by 8 bases and J by 0 bases, with 15 bases between them. This CDR3 spans 15 amino acids. The CDR3: CASGRGLSSTDTQYF. CDR3 bases: TGTGCCAGCGGTCGAGGGCTTTCTAGCACAGATACGCAGTATTTT. The full variable domain, rest sourced from reference TRBV7-9 and TRBJ2-3, is DTGVSQNPRHKITKRGQNVTFRCDPISEHNRLYWYRQTLGQGPEFLTYFQNEAQLEKSRLLSDRFSAERPKGSFSTLEIQRTEQGDSAMYLCASGRGLSSTDTQYFGPGTRLTVL.

The V call is TRBV10-3, the J call TRBJ1-1; D unclear. This CDR3 has 16 amino acids. CDR1 ENHRY and CDR2 SYGVKD come from the germline V gene. V dropped 3 bases and J dropped 0 bases, with 14 bases sitting between them. The CDR3 protein is CAISERDITMNTEAFF. The CDR3 DNA is TGTGCCATCAGTGAAAGAGACATCACAATGAACACTGAAGCTTTCTTT.

The CDR3 loop reads CASSLRTGAEQFF. CDR3 nucleotides: TGTGCCAGCAGCTTACGGACAGGGGCAGAGCAGTTCTTC. V and J are TRBV7-2 and TRBJ2-1, with 9 bases fitting TRBD1. The ends lost 2 bases at V and 10 bases at J; junction bases unmatched: 3. The CDR3 is 13 residues long. The V gene's germline CDR1 is SGHTA and CDR2 FQGNSA.

This sequence joins TRBV11-2 and TRBJ2-3, with D possibly TRBD1 on 6 matching bases. The CDR3 is 16 amino acids. Germline CDR1 is SGHAT and CDR2 is FQNNGV. The germline V and J ends were trimmed by 2 bases and 5 bases, with 17 bases remaining between them. CDR3 amino acids: CASSLPLRPQGDTQYF. DNA for the CDR3: TGTGCCAGCAGCTTACCCTTACGTCCACAGGGAGATACGCAGTATTTT.

This chain links TRBV9 with TRBJ2-5, with 10 bases lining up with TRBD2. CDR3 size: 18 residues. The V segment lost 5 bases and the J segment 2 bases; nucleotides outside the gene matches: 15. In germline, CDR1 is SGDLS, CDR2 YYNGEE. The CDR3 DNA follows: TGTGCCAGCAGTGAGTTTAGCGGGGGGACCCTTAGGCAAGAGACCCAGTACTTC. Residues: CASSEFSGGTLRQETQYF. The whole variable domain, remainder taken from reference TRBV9 and TRBJ2-5, is DSGVTQTPKHLITATGQRVTLRCSPRSGDLSVYWYQQSLDQGLQFLIQYYNGEERAKGNILERFSAQQFPDLHSELNLSSLELGDSALYFCASSEFSGGTLRQETQYFGPGTRLLVL.

This rearrangement joins TRBV13 to TRBJ2-2; perhaps TRBD1 as D (7 bases). Looked up from germline, CDR1 is PRHDT and CDR2 is FYEKMQ (reference sequence). The V gene lost 2 bases and the J gene lost 1 base, with 20 bases spanning the gap. This CDR3 has 19 amino acids. CDR3 bases: TGTGCCAGCAGCTTACGGGGGTGGCTGGACAGGATGAACACCGGGGAGCTGTTTTTT. It yields the protein CASSLRGWLDRMNTGELFF. The full variable domain, rest sourced from reference TRBV13 and TRBJ2-2, is AAGVIQSPRHLIKEKRETATLKCYPIPRHDTVYWYQQGPGQDPQFLISFYEKMQSDKGSIPDRFSAQQFSDYHSELNMSSLELGDSALYFCASSLRGWLDRMNTGELFFGEGSRLTVL.

The chain carries TRBV19 and TRBJ1-5; no firm D call. The CDR3 has 16 amino acids. Germline V CDR1 and CDR2: LNHDA, SQIVND (reference sequence). Trimming shortened V by 1 base and J by 6 bases, and 16 bases separated the two germline ends. The CDR3 here is CASSIGSASGAQPQHF. The CDR3 DNA is TGTGCCAGTAGTATAGGATCAGCGAGTGGCGCTCAGCCCCAGCATTTT.

This chain links TRBV6-5 with TRBJ1-5, with 7 bases lining up with TRBD1. Germline V gene lookup returns CDR1 MNHEY and CDR2 SVGAGI. Germline trimming cut 7 bases from V and 4 bases from J; bases unmatched to any gene: 10. The CDR3 consists of 15 residues. The DNA of the CDR3 is TGTGCCAGCAACCTGGCTGACAGGGCAAATCAGCCCCAGCATTTT. Residues: CASNLADRANQPQHF.

The chain couples TRBV7-9 to TRBJ1-3; D is perhaps TRBD1 (6 bases). The V and J ends lost 7 bases and 0 bases respectively, with 25 bases between them. In germline, CDR1 is SEHNR, CDR2 FQNEAQ (reference sequence). This CDR3 is built from 19 residues. This chain's CDR3 is CASTHPPGQRSNSGNTIYF. Written as DNA, the CDR3 is TGTGCCAGCACCCATCCCCCCGGACAGCGATCGAACTCTGGAAACACCATATATTTT.

The rearrangement links TRBV2 to TRBJ1-1; the D gene is possibly TRBD1 (6 bases). Per the germline V gene, CDR1 is SNHLY and CDR2 is FYNNEI. V shed 6 bases and J shed 6 bases, with 14 bases lying between them. This CDR3 is built from 13 residues. CDR3 nucleotide sequence: TGTGCCAGCAGCGTGAATACAGGGCCTGAAGCTTTCTTT. The encoded protein is CASSVNTGPEAFF.

This clone was observed a handful of times. The chain uses TRBV7-2 and TRBJ1-1; TRBD1 aligns across 9 bases. Germline V gives CDR1 SGHTA, CDR2 FQGNSA. The junction had 5 bases not matched to a gene; V was cut back by 5 bases and J by 1 base. The CDR3 spans 15 residues. The chain's CDR3 is CASSPIQGANTEAFF. The CDR3 DNA follows: TGTGCCAGCAGCCCGATACAGGGGGCGAACACTGAAGCTTTCTTT.

This clone showed up just a few times. The gene calls are TRBV13 and TRBJ1-2, with a possible D match to TRBD1 (6 bases). The CDR3 covers 15 residues. V was trimmed by 0 bases and J by 3 bases, leaving 11 bases between them. In germline, CDR1 is PRHDT, CDR2 FYEKMQ (reference sequence). CDR3: CASSLGAGEYYGYTF. The CDR3 DNA reads TGTGCCAGCAGCTTAGGGGCAGGGGAGTACTATGGCTACACCTTC.

CDR3 sequence: CASSEYWGGVQETQYF. The CDR3 region has the DNA TGTGCCAGCAGTGAATATTGGGGGGGGGTCCAAGAGACCCAGTACTTC. This chain joins TRBV25-1 and TRBJ2-5, with TRBD2 matching over 7 bases. Germline trimming cut 0 bases from V and 1 base from J; bases unmatched to any gene: 5. This CDR3 region has 16 residues. Germline V CDR1 and CDR2: MGHDK, SYGVNS.

The chain carries TRBV9 and TRBJ2-3, with TRBD2 matching over 8 bases. CDR1 SGDLS and CDR2 YYNGEE come from the germline V gene. Trimming cost V 4 bases and J 4 bases; bases outside gene matches: 5. The CDR3 length is 14 residues. CDR3 residues: CASSFSGGPDTQYF. Written as DNA, the CDR3 is TGTGCCAGCAGCTTTTCGGGGGGGCCAGATACGCAGTATTTT.

The CDR3 DNA sequence: TGTGCCAGCATGGGGTTAGCGTTCGGGAACTACGAGCAGTACTTC. Translation gives CASMGLAFGNYEQYF. The J gene is TRBJ2-7, the V gene TRBV27; weak D call: TRBD2 (5 bases). Germline V gene sequence: CDR1 MNHEY, CDR2 SMNVEV (reference sequence). With 7 bases removed from V and 3 bases from J, the gap between germline ends came to 19 bases. There are 15 residues in the CDR3.

The rearrangement links TRBV4-2 to TRBJ2-7, with a weak D call TRBD1 (5 bases). V dropped 1 base and J dropped 3 bases, with 10 bases sitting between them. The CDR3 is 14 residues long. Per germline, CDR1 LGHNA and CDR2 YNFKEQ. CDR3 DNA sequence: TGTGCCAGCAGCCAAGGAGACAGTGGCTACGAGCAGTACTTC. Its translation: CASSQGDSGYEQYF.

This rearrangement joins TRBV27 to TRBJ1-2; 12 bases match TRBD1. The CDR3 is made up of 15 amino acids. The germline V gene has CDR1 MNHEY and CDR2 SMNVEV (reference sequence). V lost 10 bases to trimming and J lost 2 bases; unmatched junction nucleotides: 8. Here the CDR3 reads CATLTGTGGNYGYTF. For the CDR3, the DNA is TGTGCCACCCTCACCGGGACAGGGGGCAACTATGGCTACACCTTC.

The gene calls are TRBV27 and TRBJ2-7; TRBD1 matches at 8 bases. V gave up 6 bases and J gave up 2 bases; unmatched junction bases: 9. This CDR3 comprises 15 residues. The germline V gene has CDR1 MNHEY and CDR2 SMNVEV (reference sequence). The CDR3 protein is CASSLTGVGPYEQYF. The CDR3 nucleotides are TGTGCCAGCAGCCTGACAGGGGTAGGTCCCTACGAGCAGTACTTC.